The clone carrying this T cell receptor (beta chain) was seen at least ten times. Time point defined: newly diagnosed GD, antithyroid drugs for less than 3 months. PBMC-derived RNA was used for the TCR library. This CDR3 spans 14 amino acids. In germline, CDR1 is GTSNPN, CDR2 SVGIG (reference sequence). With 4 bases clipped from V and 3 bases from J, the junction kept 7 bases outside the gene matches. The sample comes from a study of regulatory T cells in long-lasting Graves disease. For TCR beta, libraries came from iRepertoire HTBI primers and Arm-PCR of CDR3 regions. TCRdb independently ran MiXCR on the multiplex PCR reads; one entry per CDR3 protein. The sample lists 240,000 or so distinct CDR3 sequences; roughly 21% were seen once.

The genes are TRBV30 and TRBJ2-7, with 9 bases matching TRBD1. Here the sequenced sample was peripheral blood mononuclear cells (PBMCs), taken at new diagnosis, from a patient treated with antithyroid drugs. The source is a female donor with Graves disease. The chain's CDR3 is CAWTTGTGFYEQYF. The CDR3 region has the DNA TGTGCCTGGACAACCGGGACAGGGTTCTACGAGCAGTACTTC.